The TCR beta chain described here comes from a study of cytomegalovirus exposure and HLA in healthy donors. About the research overall: An early data release held some 85 million unique TCRs from HLA-typed donors. Points from the study as a whole: Most TCR sequences were uncommon, yet certain public TCRs appeared in many donors.

The PCR made use of 60 Vbeta and 13 Jbeta primers. Sequenced by immunoSEQ multiplex PCR; TCRdb stores in-frame clones only, minus some. The sample has roughly 100,000 clones, roughly four fifths seen once. V lost 0 bases and J 5 bases, leaving 10 bases between the germline ends. Germline V gene sequence: CDR1 MDHEN, CDR2 SYDVKM. The CDR3 has 15 amino acids. To note about this clone: The target antigen is unknown.

The sequencing input was PBMCs. The clonotype was recovered from a man aged 50 or older in good health and CMV-seronegative. The chain uses TRBV28 and TRBJ2-2; D perhaps matches TRBD2 (7 bases). The CDR3 DNA is TGTGCCAGCAGTTTATGGGGGGGGCCGACCGGGGAGCTGTTTTTT. Its translation: CASSLWGGPTGELFF.